This T cell receptor (beta chain) stems from a study of T cell repertoires in cytomegalovirus infection. This clonotype occurred many times. TCRdb redid the calling of the reads with MiXCR, one entry per CDR3 protein. Of roughly 190,000 distinct CDR3 sequences detected, 8% to 10% appear once; the ten largest clones hold about 4.2%. The CDR3 consists of 13 residues. Looked up from germline, CDR1 is MDHEN and CDR2 is SYDVKM. The V end was cut by 7 bases, the J end by 3 bases, with 12 bases between. This sequence was found in a human donor in good health (CMV status not recorded). Some clones in this sample may be carry-over from other donors' samples. V is TRBV28 and J is TRBJ1-1; D uncertain. The sequenced sample consisted of PBMCs. CDR3 in amino acids: CASIQLSDTEAFF. DNA for the CDR3: TGTGCCAGCATTCAGCTATCGGACACTGAAGCTTTCTTT.